Following are 14 T cell receptor beta chains from one sample sequenced in a study of human CD8 memory T cell subsets. A UMI-labeled 5' RACE approach was the method that produced the TCR beta libraries. TCRdb re-called the 5' RACE reads and gives one entry per CDR3 protein, without DNA. The sample totals roughly 6,800 distinct CDR3 sequences. Sequencing used CD8+ T cells from PBMCs. The source is a human donor in good health.

The chain has TRBV5-4 and TRBJ1-3. Germline V lookup: CDR1 SGHNT, CDR2 YYREEE (reference sequence). CDR3 length equals 14 residues. The CDR3 sequence: CASSLSGSGNTIYF.

The chain employs TRBV5-4 and TRBJ2-3; absent DNA, TCRdb's TRBD1 call cannot be checked. The CDR3 runs 16 residues. Per germline, CDR1 SGHNT and CDR2 YYREEE (reference sequence). The CDR3 here is CASSEGAGAHTDTQYF.

This rearrangement joins TRBV6-1 to TRBJ1-1. Looked up from germline, CDR1 is MNHNS and CDR2 is SASEGT. The CDR3 totals 15 residues. The CDR3 protein is CASSEEAASGTEAFF.

The gene calls are TRBV19 and TRBJ2-1; TCRdb calls TRBD2, which cannot be checked without DNA. The germline CDR1 and CDR2 sequences are LNHDA and SQIVND (reference sequence). This CDR3 has 13 residues. CDR3 protein: CATSLAGYNEQFF.

The chain couples TRBV19 to TRBJ2-7; TCRdb designates TRBD2, a call that cannot be tested without DNA. The CDR3 is made up of 13 amino acids. Per the germline V gene, CDR1 is LNHDA and CDR2 is SQIVND (reference sequence). The CDR3 protein is CASSWREGDEQYF.

The rearrangement joins TRBV2 to TRBJ2-7. In germline, CDR1 is SNHLY, CDR2 FYNNEI. CDR3 length: 12 residues. This chain's CDR3 is CASRKGSYEQYF.

The rearrangement links TRBV6-1 to TRBJ2-1; TCRdb picks TRBD2, but there is no DNA to check that call. The germline V gene encodes CDR1 MNHNS and CDR2 SASEGT. The CDR3 is 15 amino acids. CDR3 residues: CASSETSGGVNEQFF.

V gene TRBV5-8 combines with J gene TRBJ2-5. CDR3 length: 14 residues. The germline V gene has CDR1 SGHTS and CDR2 YDEGEE. The CDR3 loop reads CASSSGRSLETQYF.

The rearrangement joins TRBV5-1 to TRBJ2-3; TCRdb's D call of TRBD1 is untestable without DNA. This CDR3 region has 14 residues. Germline values: CDR1 SGHRS, CDR2 YFSETQ. The CDR3 here is CASHPGGGADTQYF. Full variable domain (outside the CDR3, taken from reference TRBV5-1 and TRBJ2-3): KAGVTQTPRYLIKTRGQQVTLSCSPISGHRSVSWYQQTPGQGLQFLFEYFSETQRNKGNFPGRFSGRQFSNSRSEMNVSTLELGDSALYLCASHPGGGADTQYFGPGTRLTVL.

This clonotype is called medium-sized based on its frequency. The chain has TRBV9 and TRBJ2-3; the D call from TCRdb, TRBD1, cannot be confirmed without DNA. Germline values: CDR1 SGDLS, CDR2 YYNGEE. CDR3 size: 14 residues. This CDR3 reads CASSEGQAADTQYF.

This chain links TRBV28 with TRBJ2-1; TCRdb calls TRBD1, which cannot be checked without DNA. CDR3 length equals 12 residues. From germline, CDR1 is MDHEN and CDR2 SYDVKM. CDR3 residues: CASALKLDEQFF.

Considering frequency, this clonotype is medium-sized. The V gene is TRBV2, the J gene TRBJ1-2; the TCRdb D gene call, TRBD1, has no DNA to confirm it. Germline loops: CDR1 SNHLY, CDR2 FYNNEI. This CDR3 contains 13 residues. This chain's CDR3 is CASSEVKDSGYTF.

The J gene is TRBJ2-7, the V gene TRBV5-1; the TCRdb D gene call, TRBD1, has no DNA to confirm it. CDR1 is SGHRS, CDR2 YFSETQ, per germline. The CDR3 has 15 amino acids. The chain's CDR3 is CASSTWDASSDEQYF.

The V call is TRBV4-3, the J call TRBJ2-1; TCRdb reports TRBD2, a call that lacks DNA to check it against. The CDR3 is 17 amino acids. The V gene's germline CDR1 is LGHNA and CDR2 YSLEER. This CDR3 reads CASSQDPSGPSYNEQFF.